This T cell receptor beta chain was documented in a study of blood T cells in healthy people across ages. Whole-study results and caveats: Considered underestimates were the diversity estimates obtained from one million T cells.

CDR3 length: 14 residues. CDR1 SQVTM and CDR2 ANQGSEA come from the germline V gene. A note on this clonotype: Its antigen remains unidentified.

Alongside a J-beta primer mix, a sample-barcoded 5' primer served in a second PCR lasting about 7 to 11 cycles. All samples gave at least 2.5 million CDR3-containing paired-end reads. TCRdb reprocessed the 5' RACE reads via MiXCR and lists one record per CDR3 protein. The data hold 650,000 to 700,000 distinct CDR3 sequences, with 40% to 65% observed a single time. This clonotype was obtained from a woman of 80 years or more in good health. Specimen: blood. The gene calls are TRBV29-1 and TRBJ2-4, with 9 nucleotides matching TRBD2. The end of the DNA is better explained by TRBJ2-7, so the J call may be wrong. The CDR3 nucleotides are TGCAGCGTTGAAGGCGGGGGGGGCGCCTACGAGCAGTACTTC. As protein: CSVEGGGGAYEQYF.